What follows is one T cell receptor beta chain and its context. CDR3 of TCR beta was amplified from genomic DNA via a two-round multiplex PCR. First-round PCR amplification was performed with primers specific to each TRBV and TRBJ gene. TCRdb re-derived calls from the multiplex PCR reads in MiXCR, one entry per CDR3 protein. This table has over 50,000 distinct CDR3 sequences, about 35% appearing once. V lost 2 bases to trimming and J lost 6 bases, with 14 bases between them. Germline lookup yields CDR1 DFQATT and CDR2 SNEGSKA (reference sequence). There are 14 residues in the CDR3. The entry originates in a study of prognosis after radiotherapy for stage I lung cancer. Study at large: Enrolled patients had stage I non-small cell lung cancer and entered the cohort between April 2018 and early 2019.

The source is a donor aged 50 or older with non-small cell lung cancer. This chain connects TRBV20-1 to TRBJ1-5; no definite D call. The source material was PBMCs, sampled before or after stereotactic body radiation therapy (not recorded which). The CDR3 reads CSARYRAVRQPQHF. The CDR3 bases are TGCAGTGCTAGATATCGGGCAGTGCGTCAGCCCCAGCATTTT.